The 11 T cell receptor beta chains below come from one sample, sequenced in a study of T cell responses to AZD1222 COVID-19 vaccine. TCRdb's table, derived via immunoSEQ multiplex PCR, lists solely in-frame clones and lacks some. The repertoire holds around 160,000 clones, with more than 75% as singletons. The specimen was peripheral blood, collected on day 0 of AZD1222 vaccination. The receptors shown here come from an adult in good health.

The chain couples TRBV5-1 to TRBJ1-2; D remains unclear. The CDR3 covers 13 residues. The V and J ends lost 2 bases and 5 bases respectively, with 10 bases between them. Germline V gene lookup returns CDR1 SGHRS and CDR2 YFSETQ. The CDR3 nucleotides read TGCGCCAGCAGCTTAGCCGGGAGTTATGGCTACACCTTC. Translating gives CASSLAGSYGYTF.

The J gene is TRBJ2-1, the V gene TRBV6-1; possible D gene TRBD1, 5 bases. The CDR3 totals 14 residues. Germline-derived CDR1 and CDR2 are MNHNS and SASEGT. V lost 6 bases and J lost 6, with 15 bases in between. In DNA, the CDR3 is TGTGCCAGCAGCCTGCAAGGGGCTGGCAATGAGCAGTTCTTC. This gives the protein CASSLQGAGNEQFF.

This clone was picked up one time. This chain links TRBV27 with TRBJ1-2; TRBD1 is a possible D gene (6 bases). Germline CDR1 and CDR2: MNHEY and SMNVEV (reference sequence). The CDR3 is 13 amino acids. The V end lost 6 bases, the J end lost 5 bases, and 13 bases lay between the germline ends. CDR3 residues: CASRAGQRYGYTF. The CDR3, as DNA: TGTGCCAGCAGGGCAGGACAGAGGTATGGCTACACCTTC.

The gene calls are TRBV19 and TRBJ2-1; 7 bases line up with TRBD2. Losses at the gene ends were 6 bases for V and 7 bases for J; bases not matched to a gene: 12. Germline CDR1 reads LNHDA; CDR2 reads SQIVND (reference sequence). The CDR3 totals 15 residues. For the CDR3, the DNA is TGTGCCAGTAGCCCCGAGGCGGGGGTTTGGAATGAGCAGTTCTTC. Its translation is CASSPEAGVWNEQFF.

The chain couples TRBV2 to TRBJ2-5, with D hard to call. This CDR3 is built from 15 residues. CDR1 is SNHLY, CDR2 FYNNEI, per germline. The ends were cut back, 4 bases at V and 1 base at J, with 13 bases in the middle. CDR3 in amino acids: CASSVLPGPQETQYF. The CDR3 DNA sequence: TGTGCCAGCAGTGTTCTACCCGGGCCCCAAGAGACCCAGTACTTC. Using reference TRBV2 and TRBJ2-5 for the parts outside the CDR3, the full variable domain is EPEVTQTPSHQVTQMGQEVILRCVPISNHLYFYWYRQILGQKVEFLVSFYNNEISEKSEIFDDQFSVERPDGSNFTLKIRSTKLEDSAMYFCASSVLPGPQETQYFGPGTRLLVL.

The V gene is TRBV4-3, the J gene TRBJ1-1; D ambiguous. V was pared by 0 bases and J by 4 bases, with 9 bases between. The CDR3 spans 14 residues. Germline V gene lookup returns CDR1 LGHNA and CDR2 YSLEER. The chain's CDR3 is CASSQDRQSTEAFF. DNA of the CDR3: TGCGCCAGCAGCCAAGATCGCCAGTCCACTGAAGCTTTCTTT.

The CDR3, as DNA: TGTGCCAGCTCACCCCGTGCAGGCGAAGCCTATGGCTACACCTTC. This sequence encodes CASSPRAGEAYGYTF. The chain joins TRBV18 to TRBJ1-2; D remains ambiguous. Trimming stripped 3 bases from V and 4 bases from J, with 15 bases between. The CDR3 is made up of 15 amino acids. Germline CDR1 is KGHSH and CDR2 is LQKENI.

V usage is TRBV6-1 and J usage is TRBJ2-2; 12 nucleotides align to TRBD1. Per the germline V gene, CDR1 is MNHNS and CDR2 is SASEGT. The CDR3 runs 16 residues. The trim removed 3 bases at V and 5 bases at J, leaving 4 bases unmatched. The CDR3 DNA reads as TGTGCCAGCAGTGAGTGGGACAGGGGGCGTACCGGGGAGCTGTTTTTT. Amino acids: CASSEWDRGRTGELFF.

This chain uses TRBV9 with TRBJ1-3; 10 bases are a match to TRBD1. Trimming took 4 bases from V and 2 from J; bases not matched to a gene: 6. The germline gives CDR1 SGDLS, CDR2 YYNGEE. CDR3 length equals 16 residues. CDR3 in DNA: TGTGCCAGCAGCATCCAGACAGGGGGCACTGGAAACACCATATATTTT. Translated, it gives CASSIQTGGTGNTIYF.

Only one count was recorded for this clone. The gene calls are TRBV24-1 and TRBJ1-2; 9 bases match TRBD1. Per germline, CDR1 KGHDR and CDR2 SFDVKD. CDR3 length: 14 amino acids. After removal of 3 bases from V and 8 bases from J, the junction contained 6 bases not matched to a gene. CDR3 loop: CATSDTHRGPGYTF. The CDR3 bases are TGTGCCACCAGTGATACTCACAGGGGGCCCGGCTACACCTTC.

Written as DNA, the CDR3 is TGTGCCAGCAGCCCTAGACAAAGCTCCTACGAGCAGTACTTC. Its translation: CASSPRQSSYEQYF. The chain links TRBV28 to TRBJ2-7; D is unclear. From germline, CDR1 is MDHEN and CDR2 SYDVKM. V was shortened by 6 bases and J by 0 bases, with 12 bases between the two germline ends. This CDR3 has 14 residues.